These 2 T cell receptor beta chains originate from one sample sequenced in a study of CXCR3-negative and CXCR3-positive naive CD8 T cells. The antigens for these receptors are not known. cDNA libraries for TRB were generated by 5' RACE incorporating UMI labels. TCRdb reanalyzed the 5' RACE reads, giving one entry per CDR3 protein sequence and no DNA. The sample table includes 85,000 to 130,000 distinct CDR3 sequences. The study, taken as a whole, reports: TRB CDR3 hydrophobicity was greater in CXCR3-positive naive cells than in CXCR3-negative naive cells.

Sequencing was carried out using naive CXCR3+ CD8+ T cells from blood. Specified subset: CD45RO-CCR7+CD27+CD95- naive CD8+ T cells expressing CXCR3 (TNR3+). Source of these receptors: a human donor in good health. Some clones in this sample may be carry-over from other donors' samples.

The gene calls are TRBV2 and TRBJ2-5; TCRdb's D gene call, TRBD1, goes unchecked for lack of DNA. The CDR3 length is 13 residues. Germline CDR1 SNHLY, CDR2 FYNNEI. This chain's CDR3 is CASSDRTGGRQYF.

V gene TRBV6-1 combines with J gene TRBJ1-1; TCRdb selects TRBD1, and the lack of DNA leaves this call unchecked. The CDR3 length is 13 residues. Per germline, CDR1 MNHNS and CDR2 SASEGT. The CDR3 region is CASSETGTQEAFF.